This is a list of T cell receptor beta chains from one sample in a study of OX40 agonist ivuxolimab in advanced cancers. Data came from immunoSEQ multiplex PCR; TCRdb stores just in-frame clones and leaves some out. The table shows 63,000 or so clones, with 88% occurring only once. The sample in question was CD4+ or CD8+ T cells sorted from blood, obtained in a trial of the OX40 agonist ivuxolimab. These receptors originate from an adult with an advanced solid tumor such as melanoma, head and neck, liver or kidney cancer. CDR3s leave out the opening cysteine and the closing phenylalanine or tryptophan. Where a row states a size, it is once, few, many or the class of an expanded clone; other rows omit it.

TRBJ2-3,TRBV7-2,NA,ASSTRQGSFSDTQY
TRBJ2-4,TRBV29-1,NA,SVDDIAEDIQY
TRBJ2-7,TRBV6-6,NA,ASSYTDRSEQY
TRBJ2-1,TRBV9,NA,ASSARGTGGKAIYNEQF
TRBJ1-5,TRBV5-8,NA,ASSLGDRGYQPQH
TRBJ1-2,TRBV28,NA,ASSLRLSTAGGYT
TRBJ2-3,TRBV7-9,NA,ASSLDSTDTQY
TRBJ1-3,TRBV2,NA,ASSDWGLSGNTIY
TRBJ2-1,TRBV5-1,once,ASSLVDRGNEQF
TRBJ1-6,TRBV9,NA,ASSALLGGGPLH
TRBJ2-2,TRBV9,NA,ASTPLQGARGTGELF
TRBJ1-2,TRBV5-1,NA,ASSPGTGDYGYT
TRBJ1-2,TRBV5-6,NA,ASSSRGPSGYT
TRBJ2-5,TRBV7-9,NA,ASSPPGVSETQY
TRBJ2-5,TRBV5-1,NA,ASSGRTQTLETQY
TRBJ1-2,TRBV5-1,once,ASSSLGISGYGYT
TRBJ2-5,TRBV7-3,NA,ASSPRGRGLPQETQY
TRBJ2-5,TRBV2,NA,ASSVWQDQETQY
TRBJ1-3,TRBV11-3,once,ASSFRSSGNTIY
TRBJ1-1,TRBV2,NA,ASSESQTHPQVNTEAF
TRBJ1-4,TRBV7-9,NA,ASSLGGNEKLF
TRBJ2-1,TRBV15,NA,ATSRAGLAGGEQF
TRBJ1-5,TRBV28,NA,ASSFLMLGDSNQPQH
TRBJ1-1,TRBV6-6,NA,ASHRGGMNTEAF
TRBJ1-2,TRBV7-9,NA,ASSFPQGGYGYT
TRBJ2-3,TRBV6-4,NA,ASSDMGGGSTDTQY
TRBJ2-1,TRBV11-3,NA,ASSPGFSGGTYNEQF
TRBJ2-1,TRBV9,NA,ASSPTLRDRGLNQF
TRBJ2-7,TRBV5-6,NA,ASSFPFRSGDEQY
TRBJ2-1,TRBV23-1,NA,ASSLLLAGDGGSYNEQF
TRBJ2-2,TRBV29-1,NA,SVPGGIEHRGAV
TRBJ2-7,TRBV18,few,ASSLLAGGPEQY